The 8 T cell receptor beta chains below were found in one sample sequenced in a study of T cell repertoires in cytomegalovirus infection. TCRdb analysed the reads with MiXCR anew, one entry per CDR3 protein. The sample consists of approximately 250,000 distinct CDR3 sequences, approximately 9.1% of them appearing once. Sequences were obtained from PBMCs. The receptors were gathered from a human donor in good health (CMV status not recorded). Some clones in this sample may be carry-over from other donors' samples.

This clonotype was recorded many times. V is TRBV20-1 and J is TRBJ2-3, with 8 bases lining up with TRBD1. The CDR3 totals 15 residues. Trimming took 2 bases from V and 5 from J; bases not matched to a gene: 9. The germline V gene encodes CDR1 DFQATT and CDR2 SNEGSKA (reference sequence). The CDR3 reads CSARSGQGRVDTQYF. The CDR3 region has the DNA TGCAGTGCTAGATCTGGACAGGGCCGTGTAGATACGCAGTATTTT.

This clonotype was seen repeatedly, ten times or more. The chain is built from TRBV12-5 and TRBJ1-6; the D gene is possibly TRBD1 (6 bases). The CDR3 contains 15 residues. Germline V gene data show CDR1 as LGHNT and CDR2 as FRNRAP. V shed 7 bases and J shed 8 bases, with 18 bases lying between them. The CDR3 DNA reads TGTGCTAGTGCCTTGGGAGAGGGGGGAGATTCACCCCTCCACTTT. Encoded protein: CASALGEGGDSPLHF.

This clonotype was seen repeatedly, ten times or more. This chain links TRBV5-4 with TRBJ2-5; D possibly corresponds to TRBD1 (5 bases). Trimming removed 4 bases at V and 5 bases at J, with 15 bases between. CDR3 size: 14 residues. Germline V CDR1 and CDR2: SGHNT, YYREEE (reference sequence). CDR3 residues: CASSKTETVETQYF. The CDR3 nucleotides are TGTGCCAGCAGCAAGACAGAGACGGTGGAGACCCAGTACTTC.

The chain carries TRBV29-1 and TRBJ2-1; D uncertain. V lost 6 bases to trimming and J lost 4 bases, with 10 bases between them. The CDR3 is made up of 12 amino acids. Germline V gene data show CDR1 as SQVTM and CDR2 as ANQGSEA. Here the CDR3 DNA reads TGCAGCGTGGTAAGTTGGTACAATGAGCAGTTCTTC. It yields the protein CSVVSWYNEQFF.

The J gene is TRBJ1-2, the V gene TRBV12-3 or TRBV12-4; D call uncertain. The CDR3 totals 13 residues. Trimming left V 6 bases short and J 6 bases short, with 14 bases between. The DNA for the CDR3 is TGTGCCAGCAGGCGTCTAGCCACAGATGGCTACACCTTC. This translates into CASRRLATDGYTF.

This clonotype was found many times. This sequence joins TRBV6-2 or TRBV6-3 and TRBJ1-1, with a weak D call TRBD1 (6 bases). The V gene's germline CDR1 is MNHEY and CDR2 SVGEGT. This CDR3 is built from 17 residues. Trimming shortened V by 2 bases and J by 0 bases, and 16 bases separated the two germline ends. The CDR3 DNA sequence: TGTGCCAGCAGTTACGAGGTTGGGGGCGCGTTGAACACTGAAGCTTTCTTT. The encoded protein is CASSYEVGGALNTEAFF.

This clonotype was seen ten or more times. The chain couples TRBV7-2 to TRBJ2-6, with 7 bases lining up with TRBD1. V shed 6 bases, J shed 4 bases, and the junction held 12 bases outside the gene matches. The CDR3 spans 17 residues. Germline V gene sequence: CDR1 SGHTA, CDR2 FQGNSA. CDR3 protein: CASRMLTGTAGANVLTF. The CDR3 DNA follows: TGTGCCAGCAGAATGTTGACAGGGACGGCGGGGGCCAACGTCCTGACTTTC.

As for this clonotype: This clone may be a read error of a much larger clone one base away. The chain carries TRBV28 and TRBJ1-5; possibly TRBD1 for D (5 bases). The CDR3 is 16 residues long. Between the trimmed V and J ends, which lost 3 bases and 1 base, there was a span of 13 bases. The germline gives CDR1 MDHEN, CDR2 SYDVKM. CDR3 DNA sequence: TGTGCCAGCAGTTTCGCCGGGGGGGAAAGCAATCAGCCCCAGCATTTT. Protein sequence: CASSFAGGESNQPQHF.